This TCR beta chain stems from a study of blood T cell repertoires in COVID-19. As for the study in general: Specimens from acute and convalescent COVID-19 originated in the United States, Italy and Spain. T cells, B-cell-depleted T cells, or PBMCs supplied cDNA or gDNA.

Sequencing was performed with immunoSEQ multiplex PCR; in TCRdb, only in-frame clones are kept and a portion is missing. The data show about 82,000 clones, more than 70% seen once. This clone was seen a few times. The germline gene is not matched at one end of the junction; a read error may be the cause. This CDR3 contains 15 residues. The germline V gene has CDR1 SSHAT and CDR2 FNYEAQ (reference sequence). This sequence originates from an older woman with acute or convalescent COVID-19. The V call is TRBV7-7, the J call TRBJ2-1, with 12 nucleotides matching TRBD2. Input material: peripheral blood. The CDR3 DNA reads TGTGCTAGCAGCGACGGACTAGCGGGATACAATGAGCAGTTCTTC. The encoded protein is CASSDGLAGYNEQFF.